The next 13 T cell receptor beta chains were all read from a single sample in a study of cytomegalovirus exposure and HLA in healthy donors. The PCR made use of 60 Vbeta and 13 Jbeta primers. Repertoires were generated with immunoSEQ multiplex PCR, while TCRdb's copy carries only in-frame clones and drops some. Among roughly 100,000 clones listed, roughly 82% were seen once. The sequenced sample consisted of PBMCs. The source of these receptors is a man aged 25-40 years in good health and CMV-seropositive.

This rearrangement joins TRBV6-1 to TRBJ2-3, with D hard to call. The germline gives CDR1 MNHNS, CDR2 SASEGT. The CDR3 is 15 amino acids. With 2 bases removed from V and 2 bases from J, the gap between germline ends came to 11 bases. Written as DNA, the CDR3 is TGTGCCAGCAGTGAAAATACTACACCCACAGATACGCAGTATTTT. Translating gives CASSENTTPTDTQYF.

This clone has only one observation. The rearrangement links TRBV18 to TRBJ2-3; D remains unclear. The CDR3 consists of 16 residues. Germline CDR1 and CDR2: KGHSH and LQKENI. Trimming cost V 2 bases and J 0 bases, with 12 bases left between them. CDR3 sequence reads: CASSPELFASTDTQYF. The CDR3 bases are TGTGCCAGCTCACCAGAACTTTTCGCTAGCACAGATACGCAGTATTTT.

The chain carries TRBV5-4 and TRBJ2-1, with D perhaps matching TRBD1 (5 bases). Deletions cut 3 bases from V and 7 bases from J, with 8 bases between. CDR3 size: 12 residues. CDR1 SGHNT and CDR2 YYREEE come from the germline V gene (reference sequence). The CDR3 region is CASSSSGNEQFF. The DNA of the CDR3 is TGTGCCAGCAGCTCCTCAGGGAATGAGCAGTTCTTC.

The CDR3 region has the DNA TGTGCCAGCAGCCTGGGACAGGTGGCTGAAAAACTGTTTTTT. Its protein is CASSLGQVAEKLFF. This chain connects TRBV5-5 to TRBJ1-4; TRBD1 aligns across 8 bases. The CDR3 is made up of 14 amino acids. Germline CDR1 SGHKS, CDR2 YYEKEE (reference sequence). The V gene end was trimmed by 4 bases and the J gene end by 7 bases; junction bases not matched to a gene: 6.

The chain carries TRBV7-2 and TRBJ2-3; D perhaps matches TRBD1 (6 bases). Germline assignment: CDR1 SGHTA and CDR2 FQGNSA. The CDR3 spans 16 residues. Trimming shortened V by 1 base and J by 4 bases, and 15 bases separated the two germline ends. Here the CDR3 reads CASSLGGRFGADTQYF. For the CDR3, the DNA is TGTGCCAGCAGCTTAGGGGGGCGTTTTGGCGCAGATACGCAGTATTTT.

The rearrangement links TRBV9 to TRBJ1-3, with D unclear. The germline V gene encodes CDR1 SGDLS and CDR2 YYNGEE. This CDR3 comprises 14 residues. V was pared by 0 bases and J by 2 bases, with 6 bases between. The CDR3 protein is CASSVGETGNTIYF. CDR3 DNA: TGTGCCAGCAGCGTAGGAGAAACTGGAAACACCATATATTTT.

The V call is TRBV28, the J call TRBJ2-5; TRBD1 might be the D (5 bases). Germline-derived CDR1 and CDR2 are MDHEN and SYDVKM. Trimming pared 3 bases from V and 5 bases from J, leaving 13 bases between. There are 14 residues in the CDR3. CDR3 residues: CASSFTGIGETQYF. The CDR3 region has the DNA TGTGCCAGCAGTTTTACAGGAATAGGGGAGACCCAGTACTTC.

The rearrangement joins TRBV5-4 to TRBJ1-1, with TRBD1 as a possible D gene (5 bases). This CDR3 comprises 16 residues. Germline-derived CDR1 and CDR2 are SGHNT and YYREEE (reference sequence). Deletions cut 7 bases from V and 6 bases from J, with 25 bases between. CDR3 loop: CASWPDGPMTVAEAFF. In nucleotides, the CDR3 is TGTGCCAGCTGGCCTGACGGGCCTATGACAGTCGCTGAAGCTTTCTTT.

The chain couples TRBV6-5 to TRBJ1-2; D is perhaps TRBD1 (6 bases). Germline V lookup: CDR1 MNHEY, CDR2 SVGAGI. The CDR3 contains 14 residues. Between the trimmed V and J ends, which lost 5 bases and 4 bases, there was a span of 14 bases. DNA of the CDR3: TGTGCCAGCAGTGCCCAGGGGAGAGCCTATGGCTACACCTTC. Amino acid sequence: CASSAQGRAYGYTF.

The chain employs TRBV7-2 and TRBJ1-5; tentatively, D is TRBD1 (6 bases). CDR3 length equals 15 residues. Germline lookup yields CDR1 SGHTA and CDR2 FQGNSA. Trimming removed 2 bases at V and 1 base at J, with 9 bases between. CDR3 residues: CASSLNRASNQPQHF. The CDR3 nucleotides read TGTGCCAGCAGCTTAAACAGGGCAAGCAATCAGCCCCAGCATTTT. The full variable domain, its missing parts supplied by reference TRBV7-2 and TRBJ1-5, is GAGVSQSPSNKVTEKGKDVELRCDPISGHTALYWYRQSLGQGLEFLIYFQGNSAPDKSGLPSDRFSAERTGGSVSTLTIQRTQQEDSAVYLCASSLNRASNQPQHFGDGTRLSIL.

The chain is built from TRBV6-5 and TRBJ2-7; D gene unclear. Between the trimmed V and J ends, which lost 6 bases and 3 bases, there was a span of 9 bases. There are 12 residues in the CDR3. Germline-derived CDR1 and CDR2 are MNHEY and SVGAGI. The CDR3 region has the DNA TGTGCCAGCAGCAGAGGCAGCTACGAGCAGTACTTC. Encoded protein: CASSRGSYEQYF.

The genes are TRBV30 and TRBJ2-2; TRBD2 might be the D (6 bases). The CDR3 has 15 amino acids. Deletions cut 1 base from V and 1 base from J, with 10 bases between. Germline V gene sequence: CDR1 GTSNPN, CDR2 SVGIG (reference sequence). CDR3 sequence reads: CAWSEDGGNTGELFF. The CDR3 nucleotides read TGTGCCTGGAGTGAGGACGGGGGGAACACCGGGGAGCTGTTTTTT.

The chain joins TRBV5-4 to TRBJ2-7, with D possibly matching TRBD1 (6 bases). CDR3 length equals 16 residues. Germline lookup yields CDR1 SGHNT and CDR2 YYREEE (reference sequence). V was shortened by 3 bases and J by 5 bases, with 21 bases between the two germline ends. The CDR3 region is CASSSGAWGSADEQYF. The DNA for the CDR3 is TGTGCCAGCAGCTCAGGGGCGTGGGGCTCAGCGGACGAGCAGTACTTC. Complete variable domain (other parts from reference TRBV5-4 and TRBJ2-7): ETGVTQSPTHLIKTRGQQVTLRCSSQSGHNTVSWYQQALGQGPQFIFQYYREEENGRGNFPPRFSGLQFPNYSSELNVNALELDDSALYLCASSSGAWGSADEQYFGPGTRLTVT.